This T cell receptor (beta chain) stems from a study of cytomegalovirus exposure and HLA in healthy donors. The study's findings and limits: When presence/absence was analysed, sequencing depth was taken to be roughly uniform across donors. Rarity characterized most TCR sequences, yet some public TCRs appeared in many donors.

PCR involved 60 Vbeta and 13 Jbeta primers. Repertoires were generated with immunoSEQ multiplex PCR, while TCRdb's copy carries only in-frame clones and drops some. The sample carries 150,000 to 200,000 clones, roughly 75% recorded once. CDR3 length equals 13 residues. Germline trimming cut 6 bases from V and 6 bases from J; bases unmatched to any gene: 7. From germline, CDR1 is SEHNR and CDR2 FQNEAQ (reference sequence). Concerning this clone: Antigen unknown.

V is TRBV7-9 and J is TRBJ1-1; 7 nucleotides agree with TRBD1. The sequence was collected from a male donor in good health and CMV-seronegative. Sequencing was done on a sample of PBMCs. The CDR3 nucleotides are TGTGCCAGCAGGAAGAGGGGGCCGGCTGAAGCTTTCTTT. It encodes CASRKRGPAEAFF.